Listed here are 5 T cell receptor beta chains from one sample, sequenced in a study of blood T cell repertoires in COVID-19. The data were produced by immunoSEQ multiplex PCR, yet TCRdb's version contains in-frame clones alone and is incomplete. Of 250,000 to 300,000 clones listed, around 90% are singletons. The sample comprised peripheral blood. Source of these receptors: a woman between 35 and 50 years old with acute or convalescent COVID-19.

This chain joins TRBV13 and TRBJ1-5; the D gene is possibly TRBD1 (6 bases). From germline, CDR1 is PRHDT and CDR2 FYEKMQ (reference sequence). Deletions cut 0 bases from V and 8 bases from J, with 17 bases between. The CDR3 has 16 amino acids. This chain's CDR3 is CASSLGPGQGLEPQHF. As DNA, the CDR3 is TGTGCCAGCAGCTTAGGGCCCGGGCAGGGGTTGGAGCCCCAGCATTTT.

The CDR3 region has the DNA TGTGCCACCAGCAGAGATCTAGGACACTCCTATGGCTACACCTTC. Protein sequence: CATSRDLGHSYGYTF. V and J are TRBV15 and TRBJ1-2, with D perhaps TRBD1 (5 bases). The ends were cut back, 0 bases at V and 4 bases at J, with 12 bases in the middle. The CDR3 totals 15 residues. Germline loops: CDR1 LNHNV, CDR2 YYDKDF (reference sequence).

The J gene is TRBJ1-2, the V gene TRBV19; possible D gene TRBD1, 6 bases. The CDR3 spans 15 residues. Deletions cut 3 bases from V and 7 bases from J, with 18 bases between. CDR1 LNHDA and CDR2 SQIVND come from the germline V gene (reference sequence). The CDR3 loop reads CASSMRTATGGGYTF. The CDR3 coding sequence is TGTGCCAGTAGTATGCGGACAGCAACGGGGGGTGGCTACACCTTC.

The rearrangement links TRBV30 to TRBJ1-6; 7 bases match TRBD1. CDR1 GTSNPN and CDR2 SVGIG come from the germline V gene (reference sequence). The ends lost 0 bases at V and 6 bases at J; junction bases unmatched: 2. CDR3 length: 14 amino acids. The CDR3 bases are TGTGCCTGGAGTGTAGAGGGGGCTAATTCACCCCTCCACTTT. This sequence encodes CAWSVEGANSPLHF.

The V and J genes are TRBV5-4 and TRBJ2-5, with TRBD1 matching 8 bases. After removal of 4 bases from V and 5 bases from J, the junction contained 7 bases not matched to a gene. CDR1 is SGHNT and CDR2 is YYREEE in the germline V gene (reference sequence). CDR3 length: 14 amino acids. CDR3 sequence: CASSRPGQGETQYF. The CDR3 bases are TGTGCCAGCAGCCGCCCCGGACAGGGCGAGACCCAGTACTTC.